These T cell receptor beta chains were read from a single sample in a study of cytomegalovirus exposure and HLA in healthy donors. Profiled with immunoSEQ multiplex PCR; TCRdb holds only in-frame clones, not every one. In the table there are 150,000 to 200,000 clones, around 80% of which are singletons. Sequenced: PBMCs. Receptors originate from a man aged 30 to 39 in good health and CMV-seronegative. CDR3s include the opening cysteine and the closing phenylalanine or tryptophan. The D gene is left open where the match is weak. Size is omitted from some rows. Given values are once, few, many or a class for expanded clones.

V	J	size	D	DNA	CDR3
TRBV7-3	TRBJ2-5	.	.	TGTGCCAGCAGCTTAGACAGCGCCGAGACCCAGTACTTC	CASSLDSAETQYF
TRBV6-6	TRBJ2-7	.	TRBD2	TGTGCCAGCGCCACTAGCGGGTTAACCTACGAGCAGTACTTC	CASATSGLTYEQYF
TRBV28	TRBJ1-1	.	.	TGTGCCAGCAGTTTCCGAGGGTCCAACACTGAAGCTTTCTTT	CASSFRGSNTEAFF
TRBV9	TRBJ2-3	once	TRBD1	TGTGCCAGCAGCCAAGGGGGCGATACGCAGTATTTT	CASSQGGDTQYF
TRBV5-8	TRBJ2-2	.	.	TGTGCCAGCAGCTTACAGGGACGGGCCGGGGAGCTGTTTTTT	CASSLQGRAGELFF
TRBV9	TRBJ2-7	once	TRBD2	TGTGCCAGCAGCGTAGGGAGACTAGCGGATTACGAGCAGTACTTC	CASSVGRLADYEQYF
TRBV4-1	TRBJ2-5	.	.	TGCGCCAGCAGCCCCCCCTCAAATGGGGCCCAAGAGACCCAGTACTTC	CASSPPSNGAQETQYF
TRBV5-6	TRBJ2-7	.	.	TGTGCCAGCAGCTTGGCCGGTGTTAAGGGGGCCTACGAGCAGTACTTC	CASSLAGVKGAYEQYF
TRBV9	TRBJ1-5	.	.	TGTGCCAGCAGCGTTGGGAGTAGCAATCAGCCCCAGCATTTT	CASSVGSSNQPQHF
TRBV6-1	TRBJ2-3	.	TRBD1	TGTGCCAGCACCATTCACAGGGGGGATACGCAGTATTTT	CASTIHRGDTQYF
TRBV18	TRBJ2-6	.	TRBD1	TGTGCCAGCTCCCCCGTTCCAGGGGGCTCTGGGGCCAACGTCCTGACTTTC	CASSPVPGGSGANVLTF
TRBV10-3	TRBJ1-1	.	.	TGTGCCATCAGTGAGATACAGGGAGAGGCTTTCTTT	CAISEIQGEAFF
TRBV2	TRBJ2-3	few	TRBD1	TGTGCCAGCAGTGAATCCGGGACAGGGTGGGGCACAGATACGCAGTATTTT	CASSESGTGWGTDTQYF
TRBV2	TRBJ2-7	.	.	TGTGCCAGTGAACAGGGTTGGGACCTCTACGAGCAGTACTTC	CASEQGWDLYEQYF